Shown below are 9 T cell receptor beta chains from a single sample sequenced in a study of blood T cells in healthy people across ages. Combining a sample-barcoded 5' primer with a J-beta primer mix, a second PCR ran for about 7 to 11 cycles. TCRdb re-called the 5' RACE reads with MiXCR, one entry per CDR3 protein. The data show 780,000 or so distinct CDR3 sequences, 56% seen once. Sequenced: blood. The source is a man in his forties in good health.

This clonotype was counted only a few times. This chain joins TRBV24-1 and TRBJ2-1, with D possibly TRBD2 on 6 matching bases. The V end was cut by 7 bases, the J end by 0 bases, with 6 bases between. Germline V CDR1 and CDR2: KGHDR, SFDVKD. The CDR3 loop spans 13 amino acids. Written as DNA, the CDR3 is TGTGCCACCAGCGGGAGCTCCTACAATGAGCAGTTCTTC. Translated, it gives CATSGSSYNEQFF.

This clonotype was counted between two and nine times. The chain has TRBV7-7 and TRBJ2-6; D is possibly TRBD1 (5 bases). This CDR3 region has 13 residues. The germline gives CDR1 SSHAT, CDR2 FNYEAQ (reference sequence). CDR3 DNA sequence: TGTGCTGTATCAGGGACTGGGGCCAACGTCCTGACTTTC. Translating it yields CAVSGTGANVLTF.

CDR3 in DNA: TGCGCCAGCACCAAGGATAGGACCCGCTCCGAGCAGTACTTC. This encodes CASTKDRTRSEQYF. The V gene is TRBV5-1, the J gene TRBJ2-7, with unresolved D. The CDR3 has 14 residues. From germline, CDR1 is SGHRS and CDR2 YFSETQ. Trimming cost V 6 bases and J 6 bases, with 19 bases left between them. The full variable domain, rest sourced from reference TRBV5-1 and TRBJ2-7, is KAGVTQTPRYLIKTRGQQVTLSCSPISGHRSVSWYQQTPGQGLQFLFEYFSETQRNKGNFPGRFSGRQFSNSRSEMNVSTLELGDSALYLCASTKDRTRSEQYFGPGTRLTVT.

The chain combines TRBV5-1 with TRBJ2-5, with TRBD2 identical over 7 bases. The CDR3 has 16 residues. Germline V lookup: CDR1 SGHRS, CDR2 YFSETQ. V lost 0 bases, J lost 5 bases, and 10 bases stayed unmatched. DNA of the CDR3: TGCGCCAGCAGCTTGGATGGGACTATAGAAGGGGAGACCCAGTACTTC. This encodes CASSLDGTIEGETQYF.

The V and J genes are TRBV7-2 and TRBJ1-5, with D possibly matching TRBD1 (6 bases). The CDR3 runs to 16 residues. Per germline, CDR1 SGHTA and CDR2 FQGNSA. Trimming removed 4 bases from V and 3 bases from J, with 16 bases in between. CDR3 residues: CASSSSIRGHNQPQHF. CDR3 DNA sequence: TGTGCCAGCAGCTCCTCGATTAGGGGACACAATCAGCCCCAGCATTTT.

The chain links TRBV27 to TRBJ2-7, with 10 bases lining up with TRBD1. J gave up 3 bases and V 5 bases, and 10 bases lay outside the gene matches. The CDR3 has 16 amino acids. Per the germline V gene, CDR1 is MNHEY and CDR2 is SMNVEV (reference sequence). The CDR3 nucleotides are TGTGCCAGCAGTCCCTGGGCCGGGACAGGGGACTACGAGCAGTACTTC. This translates into CASSPWAGTGDYEQYF.

The J gene is TRBJ1-6, the V gene TRBV6-1; the D gene is possibly TRBD1 (6 bases). The V end lost 4 bases, the J end lost 12 bases, and 22 bases lay between the germline ends. The CDR3 is 16 residues long. The V gene's germline CDR1 is MNHNS and CDR2 SASEGT. The CDR3 protein is CASSVVQGHGSRPLHF. Here the CDR3 DNA reads TGTGCCAGCAGTGTCGTACAGGGACACGGAAGTAGACCCCTCCACTTT.

The chain has TRBV9 and TRBJ2-7; D uncertain. With 0 bases removed from V and 5 bases from J, the gap between germline ends came to 3 bases. CDR3 length: 11 amino acids. Germline values: CDR1 SGDLS, CDR2 YYNGEE. The CDR3 spells CASSVGHEQYF. The CDR3 DNA reads as TGTGCCAGCAGCGTAGGCCACGAGCAGTACTTC.

V usage is TRBV28 and J usage is TRBJ2-7; 7 positions agree with TRBD2. V was clipped by 2 bases and J by 3 bases; unmatched bases: 7. The CDR3 spans 15 residues. The V gene's germline CDR1 is MDHEN and CDR2 SYDVKM. Written as DNA, the CDR3 is TGTGCCAGCAGTTTAGAGTTCCAGCGGGGCTACGAGCAGTACTTC. Residues: CASSLEFQRGYEQYF. Together with reference TRBV28 and TRBJ2-7, the CDR3 gives the full variable domain: DVKVTQSSRYLVKRTGEKVFLECVQDMDHENMFWYRQDPGLGLRLIYFSYDVKMKEKGDIPEGYSVSREKKERFSLILESASTNQTSMYLCASSLEFQRGYEQYFGPGTRLTVT.